The entry that follows covers one T cell receptor beta chain sequence. Its cognate antigen has yet to be identified. The sample holds no much larger clone one base away, and base qualities are not on file. The sample's time point label is to be understood as: baseline before first vaccination. The treatment or condition label on this specimen signifies: meningococcal conjugate vaccine given as trial control. Vaccinee samples came from UK trials COV001 and COV002, including a single-blind randomized controlled phase 2/3 trial of AZD1222 (ChAdOx1 nCoV-19) in healthy adults. Trial participant PBMC samples were collected at day 0 and day 28 after the second dose for TCRbeta chain sequencing. The data are from a study of T cell responses to AZD1222 COVID-19 vaccine listed by TCRdb under 2021. As for the study more broadly: TCR sequencing was performed for about 240 trial participants, of whom 200 to 220 were given two doses of AZD1222 and some 26 were given two doses of MenACWY control vaccine. Trial participants were enrolled into age subgroups of 18-55, 56-69 and 70-plus years, which contained roughly 150, 30 and 60 TCR-sequenced participants, respectively.

Including the terminal cysteine and phenylalanine, the CDR3 comprises 15 residues. The entry retains the CDR3 DNA only, 45 bases that are in frame from base 1. The germline V and J ends show losses of 5 bases and 6 bases respectively, and no gene match explains 4 bases of the junction. Reading the germline V gene gives CDR1 SGHRS and CDR2 YFSETQ. Overall results and qualifications from the work: The 56-69-year group was small, and its depth increase did not reach significance, likely because of low power. Participants were mostly white British, with more females than males. The authors suggested clonal diversity may have been underestimated. A significant rise in spike-specific TCR breadth and depth was observed after two AZD1222 doses relative to day 0 and relative to MenACWY recipients. No day 14 peak-response samples were available, so repertoires were characterized only after the peak T cell response. Nearly half of unique spike-specific TCRs reportedly recognized epitopes outside regions mutated in the B.1.351 and B.1.1.7 variants. Vaccine-associated CD4 TCRs spanned the whole spike protein, with dominant responses in regions 160-218 and 743-854. Conclusions about previously exposed vaccinees are limited, since just six AZD1222 recipients were seropositive for SARS-CoV-2 at baseline.

The CDR3 regions of human TCRbeta chains were subjected to immunosequencing. From the authors' description of their analysis: Repertoire TCRs were matched against a reference library of SARS-CoV-2-specific TCRs generated with the MIRA antigen-specificity platform. Breadth was defined as the fraction of unique TCRs that were SARS-CoV-2-associated, and depth was defined as the fraction of total T cells that were SARS-CoV-2-associated. Using the MIRA data, each spike-specific TCR was assigned both to the spike region to which the TCR was reactive and to a CD4 or CD8 class. Log10-transformed breadth and depth values were compared by one-way ANOVA with Sidak's multiple comparisons tests. This is the immuneACCESS table as TCRdb keeps it, with only in-frame sequences that have V and J called. A part of the clones is gone; compared with another copy, unresolved V genes explain less than half, and the rest is unexplained. D and trimming come from the DNA, and the V and J calls and clone size come from that table. The sample profile shows some 200,000 clones; under 95% of them were found once. Less than 1.2% of the sample is taken by the ten largest.

The clonotype originates from an adult in good health. Sequenced here: peripheral blood, sampled on day 0 of MenACWY control vaccination. The chain uses TRBV5-1 and TRBJ2-3, and 15 junctional nucleotides match TRBD2. The DNA reads TGCGCCAGCAGTTACGGACTAGCGGGAGGGGATACGCAGTATTTT. Its product reads: CASSYGLAGGDTQYF.